A selection of T cell receptor beta chains follows, all from one sample in a study of cytomegalovirus exposure and HLA in healthy donors. Using immunoSEQ multiplex PCR, the repertoire was profiled, and TCRdb retains in-frame clones only, with some absent. Of under 200,000 clones listed, 84% are singletons. Sequencing used PBMCs. All receptors derive from a boy between 10 and 17 years old in good health and CMV-seronegative. The CDR3 runs from the conserved cysteine through the conserved F or W. D genes are given only for firm matches.

j_gene	v_gene	d_gene	CDR3nt	CDR3aa
TRBJ1-2	TRBV2	-	TGTGCCAGCAGTGATTGGGAGAACTATGGCTACACCTTC	CASSDWENYGYTF
TRBJ2-5	TRBV28	-	TGTGCCAGCAATGAAGGAGGGCAAGAGACCCAGTACTTC	CASNEGGQETQYF
TRBJ1-2	TRBV6-4	-	TGTGCCAGCAGCCTTAGCCCGGGAGGGGTCTTTTATGGCTACACCTTC	CASSLSPGGVFYGYTF
TRBJ2-7	TRBV4-2	-	TGTGCCAGCAGCCAACAGGTGACCTCCTACGAGCAGTACTTC	CASSQQVTSYEQYF
TRBJ1-3	TRBV9	-	TGTGCCAGCAGCGGTACTGGAAACACCATATATTTT	CASSGTGNTIYF
TRBJ1-6	TRBV1	-	TGCACCAGCAGCCAAGATGGGAGCTCCTATAATTCACCCCTCCACTTT	CTSSQDGSSYNSPLHF
TRBJ2-7	TRBV2	-	TGTGCCAGCAGCGGGGCGGCGGGGAACTCCTACGAGCAGTACTTC	CASSGAAGNSYEQYF
TRBJ1-2	TRBV7-3	TRBD1	TGTGCCAGCAGCCCGGGAGGGACAGCCTATGGCTACACCTTC	CASSPGGTAYGYTF
TRBJ2-7	TRBV28	TRBD1	TGTGCCAGCAGTGGACAGGGGGCGGACGAGCAGTACTTC	CASSGQGADEQYF
TRBJ2-1	TRBV19	-	TGTGCCAGTACTAACAGGGTAAATGAGCAGTTCTTC	CASTNRVNEQFF
TRBJ1-5	TRBV5-6	-	TGTGCCAGCAGCTTGGATGGGGCCCTTAATCAGCCCCAGCATTTT	CASSLDGALNQPQHF
TRBJ2-3	TRBV9	TRBD2	TGTGCCAGCAGCCTTCGGCCGGGACTAGCGGTCACTCGCACAGATACGCAGTATTTT	CASSLRPGLAVTRTDTQYF